The 21 T cell receptor beta chains in this list originate from one sample, sequenced in a study of cytomegalovirus exposure and HLA in healthy donors. The PCR employed 60 Vbeta primers together with 13 Jbeta primers. Assay: immunoSEQ multiplex PCR; the TCRdb copy retains only in-frame clones and omits some. The sample records approximately 100,000 clones, approximately 80% being singletons. The sequenced sample was PBMCs. The receptors were gathered from a female donor in good health and CMV-seropositive.

The V call is TRBV19, the J call TRBJ1-5, with 11 bases lining up with TRBD1. CDR1 is LNHDA, CDR2 SQIVND, per germline (reference sequence). The CDR3 consists of 14 residues. Germline trimming cut 8 bases from V and 6 bases from J; bases unmatched to any gene: 6. The CDR3: CASSGTGGTQPQHF. DNA for the CDR3: TGTGCCAGTTCCGGGACAGGGGGAACTCAGCCCCAGCATTTT.

A few counts support this clone. The rearrangement links TRBV30 to TRBJ1-2; D is ambiguous. Trimming stripped 7 bases from V and 8 bases from J, with 23 bases between. Looked up from germline, CDR1 is GTSNPN and CDR2 is SVGIG (reference sequence). The CDR3 sequence is 14 residues long. For the CDR3, the DNA is TGTGCCTCTCCTTCTTTAGAGCAAAAAATCGGCTACACCTTC. It specifies CASPSLEQKIGYTF.

This rearrangement joins TRBV9 to TRBJ2-1; a possible D gene is TRBD2 (7 bases). Per the germline V gene, CDR1 is SGDLS and CDR2 is YYNGEE. The CDR3 runs 17 residues. V gave up 2 bases and J gave up 0 bases, with 15 bases separating them. The CDR3 is CASSVGGGGGSYNEQFF. The CDR3 DNA follows: TGTGCCAGCAGCGTCGGGGGAGGGGGGGGCTCCTACAATGAGCAGTTCTTC. The full variable domain, in which reference TRBV9 and TRBJ2-1 provide the parts outside the CDR3, is DSGVTQTPKHLITATGQRVTLRCSPRSGDLSVYWYQQSLDQGLQFLIQYYNGEERAKGNILERFSAQQFPDLHSELNLSSLELGDSALYFCASSVGGGGGSYNEQFFGPGTRLTVL.

The table lists this clone with a count of one. The rearrangement links TRBV19 to TRBJ1-1; 10 bases line up with TRBD1. This CDR3 is built from 17 residues. The V gene's germline CDR1 is LNHDA and CDR2 SQIVND (reference sequence). Trimming took 2 bases from V and 3 from J; bases not matched to a gene: 9. DNA of the CDR3: TGTGCCAGTAGTATAAGGGGGACAGGGGTTGGGGACACTGAAGCTTTCTTT. Amino acids: CASSIRGTGVGDTEAFF. Together with reference TRBV19 and TRBJ1-1, the CDR3 gives the full variable domain: DGGITQSPKYLFRKEGQNVTLSCEQNLNHDAMYWYRQDPGQGLRLIYYSQIVNDFQKGDIAEGYSVSREKKESFPLTVTSAQKNPTAFYLCASSIRGTGVGDTEAFFGQGTRLTVV.

The chain combines TRBV6-1 with TRBJ2-7, with TRBD2 identical over 7 bases. This CDR3 is 15 amino acids long. V was pared by 3 bases and J by 2 bases, with 7 bases of the junction left unmatched. From germline, CDR1 is MNHNS and CDR2 SASEGT. CDR3 in amino acids: CASSDRVAGAYEQYF. Here the CDR3 DNA reads TGTGCCAGCAGTGACAGAGTAGCGGGTGCCTACGAGCAGTACTTC.

The chain recombines TRBV6-1 with TRBJ2-7, with TRBD1 identical over 8 bases. The V segment lost 7 bases and the J segment 6 bases; nucleotides outside the gene matches: 14. Germline values: CDR1 MNHNS, CDR2 SASEGT. The CDR3 extends over 15 amino acids. The chain's CDR3 is CASTEPGGSSTEQYF. The CDR3 DNA reads as TGTGCCAGCACCGAACCAGGGGGCTCCTCCACCGAGCAGTACTTC.

This chain links TRBV18 with TRBJ2-1; 11 bases are shared with TRBD2. The CDR3 contains 18 residues. From germline, CDR1 is KGHSH and CDR2 LQKENI. With 2 bases clipped from V and 2 bases from J, the junction kept 8 bases outside the gene matches. Here the CDR3 DNA reads TGTGCCAGCTCACCATTGCTAGCGGGAGGTTCCGCCTACAATGAGCAGTTCTTC. Protein: CASSPLLAGGSAYNEQFF.

The V gene is TRBV5-4, the J gene TRBJ2-1; D might be TRBD2 (6 bases). CDR1 and CDR2 (germline): SGHNT, YYREEE (reference sequence). V lost 0 bases, J lost 8 bases, and 18 bases lay in between. The CDR3 is 16 residues long. The CDR3 sequence is CASSLGAGTVVDEQFF. The CDR3 coding sequence is TGTGCCAGCAGCTTGGGAGCAGGGACTGTGGTCGATGAGCAGTTCTTC.

The gene calls are TRBV15 and TRBJ1-2, with D hard to call. Trimming removed 4 bases from V and 1 base from J, with 4 bases in between. The CDR3 sequence is 12 residues long. The germline V gene encodes CDR1 LNHNV and CDR2 YYDKDF (reference sequence). The CDR3 region is CATSIFNYGYTF. The DNA of the CDR3 is TGTGCCACCAGCATATTTAACTATGGCTACACCTTC.

The chain links TRBV6-5 to TRBJ1-2; D gene ambiguous. Trimming stripped 0 bases from V and 7 bases from J, with 18 bases between. There are 16 residues in the CDR3. The V gene's germline CDR1 is MNHEY and CDR2 SVGAGI. For the CDR3, the DNA is TGTGCCAGCAGTTACTCTTCAGTGGCGGCCTCGGGTGGCTACACCTTC. As protein: CASSYSSVAASGGYTF.

The J gene is TRBJ2-7, the V gene TRBV5-1; tentatively, D is TRBD2 (5 bases). Trimming pared 0 bases from V and 7 bases from J, leaving 11 bases between. Germline V gene sequence: CDR1 SGHRS, CDR2 YFSETQ. This CDR3 is built from 13 residues. CDR3 nucleotide sequence: TGCGCCAGCAGCTTGGCCGCCCGCGGGGAGCAGTACTTC. Translating it yields CASSLAARGEQYF.

This clone was seen more than once but under ten times. The rearrangement links TRBV19 to TRBJ2-2, with 7 bases aligning to TRBD2. Per germline, CDR1 LNHDA and CDR2 SQIVND (reference sequence). The trim removed 5 bases at V and 3 bases at J, leaving 3 bases unmatched. This CDR3 contains 14 residues. DNA of the CDR3: TGTGCCAGTAGTTGGACTAGTGACACCGGGGAGCTGTTTTTT. It encodes CASSWTSDTGELFF. Using reference TRBV19 and TRBJ2-2 for the parts outside the CDR3, the full variable domain is DGGITQSPKYLFRKEGQNVTLSCEQNLNHDAMYWYRQDPGQGLRLIYYSQIVNDFQKGDIAEGYSVSREKKESFPLTVTSAQKNPTAFYLCASSWTSDTGELFFGEGSRLTVL.

This clone appeared a few times. The genes are TRBV5-6 and TRBJ2-3; 12 positions match TRBD1. The V segment lost 0 bases and the J segment 6 bases; nucleotides outside the gene matches: 11. The CDR3 length is 18 residues. The germline V gene encodes CDR1 SGHDT and CDR2 YYEEEE. CDR3 region: CASSLVPAGTGGGDTQYF. The CDR3 DNA reads TGTGCCAGCAGCTTGGTCCCCGCCGGGACAGGGGGCGGGGATACGCAGTATTTT.

V is TRBV19 and J is TRBJ1-4, with 7 bases matching TRBD1. CDR3 size: 16 residues. Germline values: CDR1 LNHDA, CDR2 SQIVND (reference sequence). The V and J ends lost 4 bases and 8 bases, in that order; junction bases with no gene match: 13. Here the CDR3 reads CASSKGTGALGEKLFF. The CDR3 DNA reads TGTGCCAGTAGTAAGGGAACAGGGGCCTTAGGCGAAAAACTGTTTTTT.

The chain has TRBV19 and TRBJ1-1; D perhaps matches TRBD1 (6 bases). Germline CDR1 is LNHDA and CDR2 is SQIVND (reference sequence). The CDR3 has 15 amino acids. Trimming removed 8 bases at V and 4 bases at J, with 20 bases between. This chain's CDR3 is CASGSSAGAGTEAFF. Written as DNA, the CDR3 is TGTGCCAGTGGGAGTAGTGCGGGGGCGGGCACTGAAGCTTTCTTT.

This clone was counted only a few times. J is TRBJ1-1 and V is TRBV5-6; D is unclear. The CDR3 is 13 residues long. V was shortened by 4 bases and J by 5 bases, with 12 bases between the two germline ends. The germline V gene encodes CDR1 SGHDT and CDR2 YYEEEE. This CDR3 reads CASSNAGGTEAFF. The CDR3 DNA reads as TGTGCCAGCAGCAACGCAGGTGGGACTGAAGCTTTCTTT.

The J gene is TRBJ2-5, the V gene TRBV5-1, with 9 bases aligning to TRBD1. The J call may be in error: the DNA end matches TRBJ2-7 better. Germline V gives CDR1 SGHRS, CDR2 YFSETQ. CDR3 length: 15 residues. Here the CDR3 reads CASSLTGGLSYEQYF. Written as DNA, the CDR3 is TGCGCCAGCAGCTTGACAGGGGGCCTCTCCTACGAGCAGTACTTC.

This chain uses TRBV4-1 with TRBJ1-1; possibly TRBD1 for D (6 bases). CDR1 is MGHRA, CDR2 YSYEKL, per germline. V lost 8 bases, J lost 0 bases, and 10 bases lay in between. The CDR3 runs to 13 residues. This CDR3 reads CASGGALNTEAFF. The CDR3 DNA sequence: TGCGCCAGCGGGGGGGCGCTGAACACTGAAGCTTTCTTT.

The CDR3 reads CAWKSGQNNSPLHF. The CDR3, as DNA: TGTGCCTGGAAGTCGGGACAGAATAATTCACCCCTCCACTTT. The J gene is TRBJ1-6, the V gene TRBV30, with 7 bases identical to TRBD1. V shed 4 bases and J 5 bases; nucleotides not matched to a gene: 5. The germline V gene encodes CDR1 GTSNPN and CDR2 SVGIG (reference sequence). The CDR3 is 14 amino acids.

The chain carries TRBV6-1 and TRBJ1-1; 9 nucleotides match TRBD1. Germline trimming cut 6 bases from V and 4 bases from J; bases unmatched to any gene: 6. The CDR3 sequence is 14 residues long. Germline CDR1 reads MNHNS; CDR2 reads SASEGT. CDR3 protein: CASRPQQGATEAFF. The CDR3 DNA is TGTGCCAGCAGACCCCAACAGGGGGCCACTGAAGCTTTCTTT.

The rearrangement joins TRBV5-8 to TRBJ1-1; D possibly corresponds to TRBD1 (6 bases). The CDR3 is 14 amino acids. CDR1 and CDR2 from the germline V gene are SGHTS and YDEGEE. The ends were cut back, 0 bases at V and 5 bases at J, with 11 bases in the middle. This CDR3 reads CASSLGTGLTEAFF. CDR3 bases: TGTGCCAGCAGCTTGGGAACAGGGTTGACTGAAGCTTTCTTT.